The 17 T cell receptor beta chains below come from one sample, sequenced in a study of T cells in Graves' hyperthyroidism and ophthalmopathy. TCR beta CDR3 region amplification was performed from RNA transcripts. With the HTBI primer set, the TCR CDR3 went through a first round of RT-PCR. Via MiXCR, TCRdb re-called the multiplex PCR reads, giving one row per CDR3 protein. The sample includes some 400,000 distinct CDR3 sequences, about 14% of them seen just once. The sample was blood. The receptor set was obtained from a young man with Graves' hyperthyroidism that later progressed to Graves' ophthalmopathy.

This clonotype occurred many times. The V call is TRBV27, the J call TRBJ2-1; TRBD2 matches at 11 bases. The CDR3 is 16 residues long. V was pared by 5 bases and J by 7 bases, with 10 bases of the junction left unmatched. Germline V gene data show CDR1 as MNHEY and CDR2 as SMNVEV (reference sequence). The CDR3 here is CASSQTSGTSGNEQFF. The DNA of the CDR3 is TGTGCCAGCAGTCAGACATCCGGGACTAGCGGAAATGAGCAGTTCTTC.

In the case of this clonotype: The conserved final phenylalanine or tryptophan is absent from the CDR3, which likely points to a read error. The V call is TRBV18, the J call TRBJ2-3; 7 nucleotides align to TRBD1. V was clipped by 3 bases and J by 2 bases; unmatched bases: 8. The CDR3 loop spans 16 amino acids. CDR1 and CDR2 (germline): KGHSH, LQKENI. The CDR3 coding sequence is TGTGCCAGCTCACCTTTCGACAGGGCGACCACAGATACGCAGTATCTT. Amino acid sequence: CASSPFDRATTDTQYL.

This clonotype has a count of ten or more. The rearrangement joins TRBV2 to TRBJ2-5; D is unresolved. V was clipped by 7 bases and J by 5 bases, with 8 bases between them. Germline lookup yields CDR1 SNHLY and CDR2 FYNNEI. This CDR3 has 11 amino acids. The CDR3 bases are TGTGCCAGCAAGGTGGGGGAGACCCAGTACTTC. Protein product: CASKVGETQYF.

For the CDR3, the DNA is TGTGCCTGGGGTCGGGGACAGGGGCTACCCTCCTATAATTCACCCCTCCACTTT. The encoded protein is CAWGRGQGLPSYNSPLHF. The chain recombines TRBV30 with TRBJ1-6, with 10 bases that match TRBD1. The CDR3 contains 18 residues. Germline lookup yields CDR1 GTSNPN and CDR2 SVGIG (reference sequence). V was pared by 5 bases and J by 0 bases, with 10 bases of the junction left unmatched.

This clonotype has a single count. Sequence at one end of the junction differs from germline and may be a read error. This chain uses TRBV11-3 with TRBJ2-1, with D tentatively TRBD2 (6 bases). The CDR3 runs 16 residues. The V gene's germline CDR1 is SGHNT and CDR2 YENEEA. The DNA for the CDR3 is TGTGCCAGCAGCTTATATGCTAGCGCAGCATACAATGAGCAGTCCTTC. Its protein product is CASSLYASAAYNEQSF.

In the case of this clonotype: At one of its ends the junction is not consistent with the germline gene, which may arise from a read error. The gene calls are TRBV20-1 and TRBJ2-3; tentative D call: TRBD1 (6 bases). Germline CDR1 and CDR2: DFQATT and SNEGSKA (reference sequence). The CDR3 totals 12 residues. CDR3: CTTGSSTDTQYF. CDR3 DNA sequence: TGTACGACAGGATCTAGCACAGATACGCAGTATTTT.

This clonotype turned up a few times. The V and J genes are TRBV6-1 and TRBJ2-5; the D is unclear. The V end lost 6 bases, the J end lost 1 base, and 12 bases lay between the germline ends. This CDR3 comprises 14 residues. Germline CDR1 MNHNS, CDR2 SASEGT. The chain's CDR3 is CASRRKGPQETQYF. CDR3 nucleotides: TGTGCCAGCAGAAGAAAGGGCCCCCAAGAGACCCAGTACTTC.

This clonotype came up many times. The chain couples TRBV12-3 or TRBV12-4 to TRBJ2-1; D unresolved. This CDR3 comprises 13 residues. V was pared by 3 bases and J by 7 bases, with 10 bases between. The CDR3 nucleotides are TGTGCCAGCAGTTTTGGCCCGGGTAATGAGCAGTTCTTC. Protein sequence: CASSFGPGNEQFF.

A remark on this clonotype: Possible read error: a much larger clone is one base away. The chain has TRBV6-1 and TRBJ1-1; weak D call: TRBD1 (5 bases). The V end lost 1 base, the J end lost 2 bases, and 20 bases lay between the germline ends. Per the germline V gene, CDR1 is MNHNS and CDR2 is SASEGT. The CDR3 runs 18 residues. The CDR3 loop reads CASSEVRQGRFQNTEAFF. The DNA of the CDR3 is TGTGCCAGCAGTGAAGTGAGGCAGGGTCGGTTCCAAAACACTGAAGCTTTCTTT.

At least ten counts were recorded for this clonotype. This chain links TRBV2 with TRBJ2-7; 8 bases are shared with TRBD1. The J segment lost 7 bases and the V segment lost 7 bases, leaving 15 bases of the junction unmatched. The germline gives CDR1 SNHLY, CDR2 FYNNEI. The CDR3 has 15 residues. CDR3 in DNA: TGTGCCAGCATGACCTCCCGGACAGGGTCTCGGGAGCAGTACTTC. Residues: CASMTSRTGSREQYF.

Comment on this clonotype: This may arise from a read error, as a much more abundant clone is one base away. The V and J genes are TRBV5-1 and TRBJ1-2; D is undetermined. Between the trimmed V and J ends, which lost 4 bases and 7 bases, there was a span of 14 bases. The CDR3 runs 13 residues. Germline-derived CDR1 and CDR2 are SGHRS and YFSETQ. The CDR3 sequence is CASSDTADCGYTF. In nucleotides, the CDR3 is TGCGCCAGCAGCGATACAGCGGACTGTGGCTACACCTTC.

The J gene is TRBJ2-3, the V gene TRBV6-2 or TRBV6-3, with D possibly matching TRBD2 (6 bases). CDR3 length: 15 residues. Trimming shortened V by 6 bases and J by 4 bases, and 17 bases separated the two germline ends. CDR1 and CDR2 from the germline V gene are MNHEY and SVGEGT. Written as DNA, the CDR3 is TGTGCCAGCAGAGAATTCGGGGGTGGAGCAGATACGCAGTATTTT. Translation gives CASREFGGGADTQYF.

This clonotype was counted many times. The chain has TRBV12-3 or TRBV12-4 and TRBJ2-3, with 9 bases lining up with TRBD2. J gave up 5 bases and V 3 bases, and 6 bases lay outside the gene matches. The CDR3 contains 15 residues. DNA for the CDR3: TGTGCCAGCAGTTTCCGGCGGGGGGGCGTAGATACGCAGTATTTT. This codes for CASSFRRGGVDTQYF.

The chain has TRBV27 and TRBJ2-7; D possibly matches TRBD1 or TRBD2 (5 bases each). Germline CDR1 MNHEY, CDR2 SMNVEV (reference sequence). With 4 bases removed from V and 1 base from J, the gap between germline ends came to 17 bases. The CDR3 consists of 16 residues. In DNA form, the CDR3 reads TGTGCCAGCAGTTCTTTGGGACGCTCAGGGTCCTACGAGCAGTACTTC. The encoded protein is CASSSLGRSGSYEQYF.

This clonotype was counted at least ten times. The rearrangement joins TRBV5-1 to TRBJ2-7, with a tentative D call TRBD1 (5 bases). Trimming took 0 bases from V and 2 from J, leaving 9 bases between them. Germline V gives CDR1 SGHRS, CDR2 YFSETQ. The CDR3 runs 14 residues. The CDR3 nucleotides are TGCGCCAGCAGCTTGGGACAGCGCACCTACGAGCAGTACTTC. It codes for CASSLGQRTYEQYF.

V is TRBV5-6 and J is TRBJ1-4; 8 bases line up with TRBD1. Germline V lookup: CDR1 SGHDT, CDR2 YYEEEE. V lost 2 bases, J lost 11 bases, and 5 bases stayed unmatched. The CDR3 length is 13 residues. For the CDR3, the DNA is TGTGCCAGCAGCTTCGCTGACAGGGGTAAACTGTTTTTT. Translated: CASSFADRGKLFF. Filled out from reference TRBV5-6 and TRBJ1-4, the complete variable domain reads DAGVTQSPTHLIKTRGQQVTLRCSPKSGHDTVSWYQQALGQGPQFIFQYYEEEERQRGNFPDRFSGHQFPNYSSELNVNALLLGDSALYLCASSFADRGKLFFGSGTQLSVL.

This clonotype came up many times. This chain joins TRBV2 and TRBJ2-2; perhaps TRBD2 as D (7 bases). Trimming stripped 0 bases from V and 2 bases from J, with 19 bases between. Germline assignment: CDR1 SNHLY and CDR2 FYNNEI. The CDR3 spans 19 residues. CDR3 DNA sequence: TGTGCCAGCAGTGAAGCCGTCGTAGGGGGGGCCGGAAACACCGGGGAGCTGTTTTTT. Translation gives CASSEAVVGGAGNTGELFF. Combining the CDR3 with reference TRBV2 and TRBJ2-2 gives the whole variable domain EPEVTQTPSHQVTQMGQEVILRCVPISNHLYFYWYRQILGQKVEFLVSFYNNEISEKSEIFDDQFSVERPDGSNFTLKIRSTKLEDSAMYFCASSEAVVGGAGNTGELFFGEGSRLTVL.